The T cell receptor beta chain under discussion was sequenced for a study of beta chain features in type 1 diabetes. Overall study results and limits: In type 1 diabetes patients, VDJ junctions had fewer insertions; deletions at these junctions were more frequent.

About this clone itself: Its specificity is not known.

Sequenced material consisted of expressed TCRB transcripts (all of the isolated RNA was reverse transcribed). Generated by immunoSEQ multiplex PCR, the TCRdb table keeps only in-frame clones and is missing some. The repertoire has fewer than 900,000 clones, about a sixth of them found once; the top ten carry 0.023%. The CDR3 has 19 residues. Unmatched junction bases numbered 20, after V lost 7 bases and J lost 5 bases. Germline CDR1 SGHVS, CDR2 FQNEAQ. The rearrangement joins TRBV7-8 to TRBJ2-1, with TRBD2 matching 10 bases. Material for sequencing was naive CD4+ T cells from blood. This TCR derives from a woman aged 18 to 35 in good health. The CDR3 bases are TGTGCCAGCACCTTGGGGGCGGGCGGTAGCGGGAGGCTACACAATGAGCAGTTCTTC. This sequence encodes CASTLGAGGSGRLHNEQFF.